This T cell receptor (beta chain) was observed in a study of CD8+ T cells in alopecia areata. As the sequencing template, cDNA was produced by extracting RNA and reverse transcribing it. TCRdb keeps only in-frame clones here, not all; method: immunoSEQ multiplex PCR. The sample has some 51,000 clones, about 96% seen once; the top ten hold around 24%. CD4+ and CD8+ T cells were sorted from PBMCs stained for CD3, CD4 and CD8. Material: CD8+ T cells sorted from blood, obtained at week 0. The TCR originated in a human donor with alopecia areata.

As DNA, the CDR3 is TGTGCCAGCAGACCTGACAGGGCCACAGATACGCAGTATTTT. This gives the protein CASRPDRATDTQYF. The V call is TRBV7-6, the J call TRBJ2-3, with 7 bases matching TRBD1. The CDR3 runs to 14 residues. V gave up 6 bases and J gave up 2 bases; unmatched junction bases: 5. Germline values: CDR1 SGHVS, CDR2 FNYEAQ.